This TCR beta chain comes out of a study of T cell repertoires in cytomegalovirus infection. The germline gives CDR1 LNHNV, CDR2 YYDKDF (reference sequence). The CDR3 contains 13 residues. Trimming shortened V by 5 bases and J by 10 bases, and 17 bases separated the two germline ends. TCRdb re-analysed the reads in MiXCR, keeping a single row per CDR3 protein. The sample has hundreds of thousands of distinct CDR3 sequences, approximately 30% seen once. The chain links TRBV15 to TRBJ1-1, with D possibly matching TRBD1 (5 bases). The origin of this receptor is a human donor in good health (CMV status not recorded). Some clones in this sample may be carry-over from other donors' samples. The sample comprised PBMCs. CDR3 sequence: CATSPGGTSVAFF. The CDR3, as DNA: TGTGCCACCAGCCCGGGGGGAACAAGTGTAGCTTTCTTT.